The rows below give T cell receptor beta chains drawn from one sample of a study of T-cell memory formation after mild COVID-19. TCRdb re-derived calls from the 5' RACE reads in MiXCR, one entry per CDR3 protein. The table shows about 180,000 distinct CDR3 sequences, with 16% occurring only once. Specimen: PBMCs or a T cell subset sorted from them (not recorded which). The receptor source for this set is an adult woman who had mild COVID-19 (a few samples of this study predate the infection). Cell type and time point are not known. Both conserved end residues are part of each CDR3. The D gene is left open where the match is weak. The listing skips clone size in some rows; elsewhere it reads once, few, many or a size class.

>TRBJ1-1|TRBV9|few|-
CASSAPGDTEAFF
TGTGCCAGCAGCGCCCCAGGGGACACTGAAGCTTTCTTT
>TRBJ2-3|TRBV5-1|-|TRBD1
CASSRQGDGEDTQYF
TGCGCCAGCAGCCGACAGGGGGATGGAGAAGATACGCAGTATTTT
>TRBJ2-2|TRBV9|few|-
CASSVMPGAGELFF
TGTGCCAGCAGCGTGATGCCCGGGGCCGGGGAGCTGTTTTTT
>TRBJ2-5|TRBV9|-|TRBD2
CASSVGTRDGETQYF
TGTGCCAGCAGCGTAGGGACTAGAGATGGAGAGACCCAGTACTTC
>TRBJ2-2|TRBV29-1|many|TRBD2
CSAKLAGGNTGELFF
TGCAGCGCCAAACTAGCGGGAGGGAACACCGGGGAGCTGTTTTTT
>TRBJ2-1|TRBV18|-|-
CASSPTTGTGNEQFF
TGTGCCAGCTCACCAACTACGGGAACGGGCAATGAGCAGTTCTTC
>TRBJ1-1|TRBV18|-|-
CASSPRLQNTMNTEAFF
TGTGCCAGCTCACCACGTCTACAGAACACCATGAACACTGAAGCTTTCTTT
>TRBJ2-5|TRBV7-8|few|-
CASSWEWAQYF
TGTGCCAGCAGCTGGGAGTGGGCCCAGTACTTC
>TRBJ2-3|TRBV5-1|-|-
CASSLEAPDTQYF
TGCGCCAGCAGCCTGGAGGCACCAGATACGCAGTATTTT
>TRBJ2-1|TRBV7-9|-|-
CASSPLEQFF
TGTGCCAGCAGCCCGCTTGAGCAGTTCTTC
>TRBJ2-5|TRBV7-2|many|-
CASSLPRGAGETQYF
TGTGCCAGCAGCTTACCCCGGGGGGCCGGTGAGACCCAGTACTTC
>TRBJ2-7|TRBV20-1|many|-
CSAGQFYEQYF
TGCAGTGCCGGACAGTTCTACGAGCAGTACTTC
>TRBJ2-1|TRBV20-1|few|TRBD2
CSARDFQGGNEQFF
TGCAGTGCTAGAGATTTCCAGGGAGGGAATGAGCAGTTCTTC
>TRBJ1-5|TRBV5-1|few|-
CASSLATDQPQHF
TGCGCCAGCAGCTTGGCGACAGACCAGCCCCAGCATTTT
>TRBJ2-2|TRBV7-8|-|TRBD2
CASSLWRGGPGELFF
TGTGCCAGCAGCTTATGGCGGGGGGGCCCCGGGGAGCTGTTTTTT
>TRBJ2-7|TRBV7-9|many|TRBD2
CASSSTSGGYEQYF
TGTGCCAGCAGCTCCACTAGCGGGGGTTACGAGCAGTACTTC
>TRBJ2-7|TRBV29-1|few|-
CSVRGYEQYF
TGCAGCGTTAGGGGCTACGAGCAGTACTTC
>TRBJ2-7|TRBV5-6|-|-
CASSFGGGYEQYF
TGTGCCAGCAGCTTCGGGGGCGGTTACGAGCAGTACTTC
>TRBJ1-2|TRBV18|few|-
CASSPPRGSKDYGYTF
TGTGCCAGCTCACCCCCCCGAGGGAGTAAGGACTATGGCTACACCTTC
>TRBJ2-3|TRBV5-1|few|TRBD2
CASSWSSGGIAVADTQYF
TGCGCCAGCAGCTGGTCTAGCGGGGGGATAGCGGTGGCAGATACGCAGTATTTT
>TRBJ2-7|TRBV7-6|few|TRBD2
CASSLATSGRHYSNEQYF
TGTGCCAGCAGCTTAGCGACTAGCGGGAGGCATTATTCGAACGAGCAGTACTTC
>TRBJ1-2|TRBV12-3/TRBV12-4|-|-
CASSLSPAGSYTF
TGTGCCAGCAGTTTATCTCCAGCTGGGAGCTACACCTTC
>TRBJ2-7|TRBV12-3/TRBV12-4|-|-
CASSLRTISYEQYF
TGTGCCAGCAGTCTTAGGACAATCTCCTACGAGCAGTACTTC
>TRBJ1-5|TRBV7-2|-|-
CASSLGIREGGQPQHF
TGTGCCAGCAGCTTAGGAATTAGGGAGGGTGGTCAGCCCCAGCATTTT
>TRBJ1-1|TRBV30|-|-
CAWSGRWGTEAFF
TGTGCCTGGAGTGGGAGGTGGGGCACTGAAGCTTTCTTT
>TRBJ2-1|TRBV5-5|-|-
CASSFDEQFF
TGTGCCAGCAGCTTTGATGAGCAGTTCTTC
>TRBJ2-4|TRBV29-1|few|-
CSVIIIAKNIQYF
TGCAGCGTCATCATCATAGCCAAAAACATTCAGTACTTC
>TRBJ2-2|TRBV7-8|few|-
CASSLRDGELFF
TGTGCCAGCAGCTTAAGAGACGGGGAGCTGTTTTTT
>TRBJ2-1|TRBV6-6|-|TRBD1
CASHTGTGDYGQFF
TGTGCCAGCCACACCGGGACAGGGGATTATGGGCAGTTCTTC
>TRBJ1-2|TRBV6-4|-|TRBD1
CASSAGQGVSYGYTF
TGTGCCAGCAGTGCCGGACAGGGCGTCTCCTATGGCTACACCTTC
>TRBJ2-5|TRBV7-2|-|TRBD2
CASSLLGAGGWETQYF
TGTGCCAGCAGCCTCCTGGGAGCGGGAGGCTGGGAGACCCAGTACTTC
>TRBJ2-7|TRBV19|-|-
CASSTRDGSYEQYF
TGTGCCAGTAGTACAAGGGACGGCTCCTACGAGCAGTACTTC
>TRBJ2-3|TRBV12-3/TRBV12-4|few|-
CASNLPGGRGTDTQYF
TGTGCCAGCAATCTCCCAGGTGGAAGAGGCACAGATACGCAGTATTTT
>TRBJ2-3|TRBV6-6|few|TRBD1
CASSYGTGTGTDTQYF
TGTGCCAGCAGTTACGGGACAGGGACGGGCACAGATACGCAGTATTTT
>TRBJ1-3|TRBV20-1|-|-
CSAKSGNTIYF
TGCAGTGCTAAATCCGGAAACACCATATATTTT
>TRBJ1-2|TRBV5-1|few|-
CASSRTSTTYGYTF
TGCGCCAGCAGCCGGACTTCCACCACGTATGGCTACACCTTC
>TRBJ2-1|TRBV2|-|-
CASSPGRNEQFF
TGTGCCAGCAGTCCGGGTAGAAATGAGCAGTTCTTC
>TRBJ2-7|TRBV7-9|-|TRBD1
CASSHRDRVYEQYF
TGTGCCAGCAGCCACCGGGACAGGGTGTACGAGCAGTACTTC
>TRBJ1-5|TRBV11-2|-|-
CASSLDSPHWNSNQPQHF
TGTGCCAGCAGCCTAGACAGTCCCCATTGGAATAGCAATCAGCCCCAGCATTTT
>TRBJ2-3|TRBV5-1|few|-
CASSLSNTDTQYF
TGCGCCAGCAGCTTGAGTAATACAGATACGCAGTATTTT
>TRBJ2-3|TRBV11-2|-|TRBD2
CASSSIQGLADTQYF
TGTGCCAGCAGCTCGATCCAGGGACTAGCAGATACGCAGTATTTT
>TRBJ1-2|TRBV15|-|-
CATSRGVDFGYGYTF
TGTGCCACCAGCAGAGGGGTAGACTTTGGGTATGGCTACACCTTC
>TRBJ2-7|TRBV9|few|-
CASSATGQGGYEQYF
TGTGCCAGCAGCGCCACCGGGCAGGGGGGCTACGAGCAGTACTTC
>TRBJ2-7|TRBV12-3/TRBV12-4|-|-
CASSLLGTGLSEQYF
TGTGCCAGCAGTTTACTGGGGACGGGCCTCTCCGAGCAGTACTTC
>TRBJ1-5|TRBV19|few|TRBD1
CASRTGQGVRPQHF
TGTGCCAGCAGGACAGGGCAGGGGGTTCGGCCCCAGCATTTT
>TRBJ2-5|TRBV7-9|few|TRBD1
CASSPQGAETQYF
TGTGCCAGCAGCCCCCAGGGGGCTGAGACCCAGTACTTC
>TRBJ2-5|TRBV10-3|few|-
CAISDGGLQETQYF
TGTGCCATCAGTGATGGGGGACTCCAAGAGACCCAGTACTTC
>TRBJ1-1|TRBV27|-|TRBD1
CASSPGTGRAITEAFF
TGTGCCAGCAGTCCCGGGACAGGTAGGGCCATCACTGAAGCTTTCTTT
>TRBJ2-1|TRBV24-1|many|-
CATSDREGGSYNEQFF
TGTGCCACCAGTGATAGGGAGGGGGGCTCCTACAATGAGCAGTTCTTC
>TRBJ2-5|TRBV2|-|TRBD2
CASSGHSGRARQTQYF
TGTGCCAGCAGTGGCCATAGCGGGAGGGCCCGTCAGACCCAGTACTTC
>TRBJ2-1|TRBV6-6|-|-
CASRDSAAKRNEQFF
TGTGCCAGCAGGGACTCAGCGGCAAAACGAAATGAGCAGTTCTTC
>TRBJ1-4|TRBV6-5|few|-
CATLPGQGRRLMKNCFF
-
>TRBJ2-1|TRBV3-1|once|TRBD2
CASSPRTSGSHEQFF
TGTGCCAGCAGCCCGCGGACTAGCGGGAGCCATGAGCAGTTCTTC
>TRBJ2-2|TRBV9|-|TRBD1
CASSVETGWAGELFF
TGTGCCAGCAGCGTAGAGACAGGGTGGGCCGGGGAGCTGTTTTTT
>TRBJ1-1|TRBV12-3/TRBV12-4|-|TRBD1
CASSRQGRTEAFF
TGTGCCAGCAGCCGACAGGGCCGGACTGAAGCTTTCTTT
>TRBJ2-5|TRBV9|-|TRBD2
CASSIAGGRRETQYF
TGTGCCAGCAGCATAGCGGGGGGGAGGCGGGAGACCCAGTACTTC
>TRBJ1-1|TRBV12-5|-|-
CASGTVNTEAFF
TGTGCTAGTGGTACAGTGAACACTGAAGCTTTCTTT
>TRBJ2-7|TRBV18|few|-
CASSHRRSEQYF
TGTGCCAGCTCACATAGGAGGTCCGAGCAGTACTTC
>TRBJ2-1|TRBV2|few|-
CASSLDGVDEQFF
TGTGCCAGCTCCCTTGACGGAGTGGATGAGCAGTTCTTC